Listed below are T cell receptor beta chains from one sample, sequenced in a study of CD8 T cells in Susac syndrome. TCRdb re-called the immunoSEQ multiplex PCR reads through MiXCR, storing one row per CDR3 protein. Among some 180,000 distinct CDR3 sequences, roughly 94% were seen once, and the ten largest hold around 0.094%. The sequencing input was CD4+ T cells from PBMCs. The origin of the receptors is a human donor with Susac syndrome. CDR3s include the opening cysteine and the closing phenylalanine or tryptophan. The order of the fields is CDR3 DNA, CDR3 protein, clone size, D gene, J gene, V gene. The D gene is left open where the match is weak. Clone size appears in some rows only: once, few, many, or a class for an expanded clone.

cdr3_nt: TGCGCCAGCAGCTCTGAGGGACGCCCCCACACAGATACGCAGTATTTT; cdr3_aa: CASSSEGRPHTDTQYF; clone_size: .; d_call: .; j_call: TRBJ2-3; v_call: TRBV5-1
cdr3_nt: TGCAGCGTTAAATGGGGAGGGATGGTCCCTGCGAGCAATCAGCCCCAGCATTTT; cdr3_aa: CSVKWGGMVPASNQPQHF; clone_size: .; d_call: .; j_call: TRBJ1-5; v_call: TRBV29-1
cdr3_nt: TGTGCCAGCTCACCCGGCTCAGGGGGCTCAAAAGATACGCAGTATTTT; cdr3_aa: CASSPGSGGSKDTQYF; clone_size: .; d_call: TRBD1; j_call: TRBJ2-3; v_call: TRBV18
cdr3_nt: TGTGCCTGGAGTCCCCAGGGGGTGCCGGGGGAAAAACTGTTTTTT; cdr3_aa: CAWSPQGVPGEKLFF; clone_size: .; d_call: TRBD1; j_call: TRBJ1-4; v_call: TRBV30
cdr3_nt: TGTGCCAGCAGCTCCAGGACAGGCTCGGATACGCAGTATTTT; cdr3_aa: CASSSRTGSDTQYF; clone_size: .; d_call: TRBD1; j_call: TRBJ2-3; v_call: TRBV11-3
cdr3_nt: TGTGCCAGCAGCTCGTCGGGGACAGGCAACTATGGCTACACCTTC; cdr3_aa: CASSSSGTGNYGYTF; clone_size: .; d_call: TRBD1; j_call: TRBJ1-2; v_call: TRBV2
cdr3_nt: TGTGCCTGGAGAGGACGCGTCATCACAGATACGCAGTATTTT; cdr3_aa: CAWRGRVITDTQYF; clone_size: .; d_call: .; j_call: TRBJ2-3; v_call: TRBV30
cdr3_nt: TGTGCCAGCAGCGTAGGAGCTTCCGGGACGGTAAACACCATATATTTT; cdr3_aa: CASSVGASGTVNTIYF; clone_size: .; d_call: .; j_call: TRBJ1-3; v_call: TRBV9
cdr3_nt: TGCAGTGCTAGAGATTTTAGCGGCAGCTCCTACGAGCAGTACTTC; cdr3_aa: CSARDFSGSSYEQYF; clone_size: .; d_call: .; j_call: TRBJ2-7; v_call: TRBV20-1
cdr3_nt: TGTGCCAGCAGCAGCACTAGCGGGATCGAGAATGAGCAGTTCTTC; cdr3_aa: CASSSTSGIENEQFF; clone_size: .; d_call: TRBD2; j_call: TRBJ2-1; v_call: TRBV5-4
cdr3_nt: TGTGCCAGCTGCAATGCTGGGGCCCTAGCCAAAAACATTCAGTACTTC; cdr3_aa: CASCNAGALAKNIQYF; clone_size: .; d_call: .; j_call: TRBJ2-4; v_call: TRBV28
cdr3_nt: TGTGCCTGGAGTCAAGTACTATTTAGCAATCAGCCCCAGCATTTT; cdr3_aa: CAWSQVLFSNQPQHF; clone_size: .; d_call: .; j_call: TRBJ1-5; v_call: TRBV30
cdr3_nt: TGTGCCAGCAGCCCCCTAGTCAGGGGCGGAGATACGCAGTATTTT; cdr3_aa: CASSPLVRGGDTQYF; clone_size: few; d_call: .; j_call: TRBJ2-3; v_call: TRBV9
cdr3_nt: TGTGCCGGTGGAGGGGGGCCGTGGAACTATGGCTACACCTTC; cdr3_aa: CAGGGGPWNYGYTF; clone_size: .; d_call: .; j_call: TRBJ1-2; v_call: TRBV30
cdr3_nt: TGCAGCGTTGGGGAGGGGGGCGGCGAGACCCAGTACTTC; cdr3_aa: CSVGEGGGETQYF; clone_size: .; d_call: .; j_call: TRBJ2-5; v_call: TRBV29-1
cdr3_nt: TGTGCCAGCAGCCAGACAGGGGTTGTCTATGGCTACACCTTC; cdr3_aa: CASSQTGVVYGYTF; clone_size: .; d_call: TRBD1; j_call: TRBJ1-2; v_call: TRBV4-2
cdr3_nt: TGTGCCAGCAGTTTAGGGGGGACAGTCTACAATGAGCAGTTCTTC; cdr3_aa: CASSLGGTVYNEQFF; clone_size: .; d_call: TRBD1; j_call: TRBJ2-1; v_call: TRBV12-3/TRBV12-4
cdr3_nt: TGTGCCAGCAGCTTGACTCCGGGGCGAAATGAGCAGTTCTTC; cdr3_aa: CASSLTPGRNEQFF; clone_size: once; d_call: .; j_call: TRBJ2-1; v_call: TRBV5-4
cdr3_nt: TGCAGTGCTGGGGATCCAGATGGCTACACCTTC; cdr3_aa: CSAGDPDGYTF; clone_size: .; d_call: .; j_call: TRBJ1-2; v_call: TRBV20-1
cdr3_nt: TGTGCCAGCAGCCAAATGACTACCTATATCACAGATACGCAGTATTTT; cdr3_aa: CASSQMTTYITDTQYF; clone_size: .; d_call: .; j_call: TRBJ2-3; v_call: TRBV4-2
cdr3_nt: TGCAGTGCCAATCCCCGGGGGCAGCCCCAGCATTTT; cdr3_aa: CSANPRGQPQHF; clone_size: .; d_call: .; j_call: TRBJ1-5; v_call: TRBV20-1
cdr3_nt: TGTGCCAGCTCACCACTCGGGACACCGAATGAAAAACTGTTTTTT; cdr3_aa: CASSPLGTPNEKLFF; clone_size: .; d_call: .; j_call: TRBJ1-4; v_call: TRBV18